This note documents a single TCR beta chain sequence. The V and J ends lost 2 bases and 8 bases respectively, with 10 bases between them. This CDR3 region has 13 residues. Germline values: CDR1 SGHTS, CDR2 YDEGEE. TCR beta chains were sequenced at survey level with immunoSEQ. The data were produced by immunoSEQ multiplex PCR, yet TCRdb's version contains in-frame clones alone and is incomplete. The sample lists some 48,000 clones, approximately 93% occurring once. The sequenced material came from PBMCs. The V gene is TRBV5-8, the J gene TRBJ1-4; D possibly corresponds to TRBD1 (6 bases). This receptor was identified in a man aged 35 to 55 with rheumatoid arthritis. The CDR3 DNA follows: TGTGCCAGCAGCTTCCAGGACAGCGAAAAACTGTTTTTT. Protein: CASSFQDSEKLFF.